This record concerns one T cell receptor (beta chain) sequence. The target antigen is unknown. A much more abundant neighbour one base away suggests this may be a read error. TCRdb used MiXCR to reprocess the 5' RACE reads, holding one entry per CDR3 protein. Of around 450,000 distinct CDR3 sequences listed, 12% to 15% are singletons. The data were taken from a study of identical twins. Broader study findings: Reduced insertions were recorded for abundant cord blood beta clonotypes, with no such pattern in memory repertoires. Researchers reported excess low generation probability among twin-shared out-of-frame alpha sequences. For out-of-frame beta sequences, excess twin sharing was weaker.

Looked up from germline, CDR1 is DFQATT and CDR2 is SNEGSKA (reference sequence). The CDR3 spans 13 residues. This same sample was also taken into another study, of yellow fever vaccine responses in identical twins.

This receptor was identified in a woman aged 18-35 years in good health. Material for sequencing was CD4+ T cells sorted from blood. The chain couples TRBV20-1 to TRBJ1-6, with TRBD1 matching 9 bases. The DNA for the CDR3 is TGCAGTGCTAGGGACAGGGGTAATTCACTCCTCCACTTT. This translates into CSARDRGNSLLHF.